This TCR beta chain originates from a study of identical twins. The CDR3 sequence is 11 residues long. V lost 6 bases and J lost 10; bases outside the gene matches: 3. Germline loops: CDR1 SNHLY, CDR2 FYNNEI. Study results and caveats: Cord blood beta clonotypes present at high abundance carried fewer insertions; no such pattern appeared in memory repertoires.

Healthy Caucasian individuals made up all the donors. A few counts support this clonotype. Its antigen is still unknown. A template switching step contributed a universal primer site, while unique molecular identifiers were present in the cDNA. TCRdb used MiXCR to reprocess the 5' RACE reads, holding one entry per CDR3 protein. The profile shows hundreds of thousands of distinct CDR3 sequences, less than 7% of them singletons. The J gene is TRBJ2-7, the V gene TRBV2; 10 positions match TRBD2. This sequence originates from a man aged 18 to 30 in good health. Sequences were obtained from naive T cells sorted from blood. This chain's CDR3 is CASRGTSAQYF. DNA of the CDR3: TGTGCCAGCAGGGGGACTAGCGCACAGTACTTC.